This T cell receptor (beta chain) emerged from a study of T cell responses to AZD1222 COVID-19 vaccine. Whole-study results and caveats: Repertoires were sampled only after the peak T cell response.

The CDR3 runs to 15 residues. V dropped 2 bases and J dropped 3 bases, with 13 bases sitting between them. Germline loops: CDR1 SGHTA, CDR2 FQGTGA. Sequencing used immunoSEQ multiplex PCR; TCRdb keeps in-frame clones, though not all of them. Among about 170,000 clones, more than 90% were seen once, and the ten largest hold 1.6%. To note about this clone: Its antigen remains unknown.

This TCR came from an adult in good health. This sample comprised peripheral blood, obtained on day 0 of AZD1222 vaccination. This sequence joins TRBV7-3 and TRBJ2-5; D is ambiguous. In DNA, the CDR3 is TGTGCCAGCAGCTTATCCCCGACGGCAAAAGAGACCCAGTACTTC. It translates to CASSLSPTAKETQYF.